This TCR beta chain emerged from a study of shared clonotypes between healthy human individuals. Study overall: Donors consisted of two women and a few men between 18 and 49. Study-level points and caveats: Among donors, the sharing of clonotypes was expected to be influenced by sequencing depth.

Germline V gives CDR1 SSHAT, CDR2 FNYEAQ (reference sequence). The CDR3 runs to 15 residues. Each unsorted sample relied on roughly 90 million PBMCs as its source of genomic DNA. The authors split each subset's genomic DNA evenly across several immunoSEQ plates. Measured with immunoSEQ multiplex PCR; TCRdb has only the in-frame clones, and not every one. The sample has about 500,000 clones, 75% to 80% seen once. Worth noting for this clone: Its antigen is undetermined. One end of the junction varies from germline; a read error may be responsible.

The sequencing sample was made of PBMCs. The V call is TRBV7-7, the J call TRBJ2-1; D could derive from TRBD1 or TRBD2 (5 bases each). The clonotype was recovered from a woman aged 40 to 50 in good health. Some clones in this sample may be carry-over from other donors' samples. CDR3 DNA: TGTGCTAGCAGCCCTCGGGGCAGCGCCTACAATGAGCAGTTCTTC. It yields the protein CASSPRGSAYNEQFF. Together with reference TRBV7-7 and TRBJ2-1, the CDR3 gives the full variable domain: GAGVSQSPRYKVTKRGQDVTLRCDPISSHATLYWYQQALGQGPEFLTYFNYEAQPDKSGLPSDRFSAERPEGSISTLTIQRTEQRDSAMYRCASSPRGSAYNEQFFGPGTRLTVL.